Only a few counts were recorded for the clone carrying this T cell receptor (beta chain). This record belongs to a study of T-cell memory formation after mild COVID-19. Each CDR3 protein is one row after TCRdb ran MiXCR on the 5' RACE reads. The sample includes fewer than 700,000 distinct CDR3 sequences, about a fifth of them seen just once. Sequencing was performed on PBMCs or a T cell subset sorted from them (not recorded which). The clonotype comes from an adult woman who had mild COVID-19 (a few samples of this study predate the infection). Cell type and time point are not known.

The CDR3 region has the DNA TGTGCCAGCAGCCAACGCGGGAAAATGGCCACAGATACGCAGTATTTT. The encoded protein is CASSQRGKMATDTQYF. The chain couples TRBV21-1 to TRBJ2-3. TRBV21-1 is noted as a pseudogene. This CDR3 contains 16 residues.